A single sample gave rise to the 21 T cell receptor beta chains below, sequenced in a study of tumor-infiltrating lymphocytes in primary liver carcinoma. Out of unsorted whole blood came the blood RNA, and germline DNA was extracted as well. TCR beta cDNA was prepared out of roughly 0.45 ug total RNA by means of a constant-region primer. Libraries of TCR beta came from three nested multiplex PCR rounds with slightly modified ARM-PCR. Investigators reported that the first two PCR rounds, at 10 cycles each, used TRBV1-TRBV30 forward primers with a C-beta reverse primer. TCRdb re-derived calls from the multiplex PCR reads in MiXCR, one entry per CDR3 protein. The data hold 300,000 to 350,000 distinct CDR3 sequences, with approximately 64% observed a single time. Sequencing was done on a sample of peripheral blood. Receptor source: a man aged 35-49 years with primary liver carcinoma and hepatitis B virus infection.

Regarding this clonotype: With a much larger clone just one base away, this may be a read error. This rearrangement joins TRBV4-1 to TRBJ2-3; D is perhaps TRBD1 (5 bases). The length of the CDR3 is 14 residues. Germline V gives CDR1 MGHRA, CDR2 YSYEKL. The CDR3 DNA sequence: TGCACCAGCAGCCAAGTGTGGGGCCCAGATACGCAGTATTTT. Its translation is CTSSQVWGPDTQYF.

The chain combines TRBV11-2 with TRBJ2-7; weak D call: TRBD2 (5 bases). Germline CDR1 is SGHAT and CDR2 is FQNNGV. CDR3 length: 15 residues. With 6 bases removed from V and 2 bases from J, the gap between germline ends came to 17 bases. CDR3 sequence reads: CASSLGMEIPYEQYF. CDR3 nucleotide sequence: TGTGCCAGCAGTCTCGGGATGGAAATCCCCTACGAGCAGTACTTC.

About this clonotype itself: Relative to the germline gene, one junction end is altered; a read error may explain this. CDR3 in amino acids: CASSLDSLRPYNERLF. DNA for the CDR3: TGTGCCAGCAGCTTAGATTCCCTAAGACCCTACAATGAGCGGTTATTC. The chain recombines TRBV11-2 with TRBJ2-1; possibly TRBD2 for D (5 bases). The CDR3 consists of 16 residues. CDR1 is SGHAT and CDR2 is FQNNGV in the germline V gene.

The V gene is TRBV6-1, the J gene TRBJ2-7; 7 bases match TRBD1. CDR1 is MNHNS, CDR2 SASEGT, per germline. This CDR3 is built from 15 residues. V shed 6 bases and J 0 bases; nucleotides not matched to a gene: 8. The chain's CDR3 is CASRADRTLSYEQYF. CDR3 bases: TGTGCCAGCAGGGCGGACAGGACACTCTCCTACGAGCAGTACTTC.

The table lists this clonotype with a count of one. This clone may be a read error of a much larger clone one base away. The CDR3 bases are TGTGCCAGCAGAGTTCTAACAGGGTACCAAGATACGCAGTATTTT. This translates into CASRVLTGYQDTQYF. The chain combines TRBV6-1 with TRBJ2-3; TRBD1 is a possible D gene (6 bases). CDR1 and CDR2 from the germline V gene are MNHNS and SASEGT. This CDR3 has 15 amino acids. V was clipped by 6 bases and J by 5 bases, with 18 bases between them.

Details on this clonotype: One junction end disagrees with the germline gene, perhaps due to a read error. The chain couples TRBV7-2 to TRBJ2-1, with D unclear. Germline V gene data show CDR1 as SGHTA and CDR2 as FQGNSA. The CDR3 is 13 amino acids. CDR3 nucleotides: TGTGCCAGTAGCTTAGAATGGGGAAATGAGCAGTTCTTC. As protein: CASSLEWGNEQFF.

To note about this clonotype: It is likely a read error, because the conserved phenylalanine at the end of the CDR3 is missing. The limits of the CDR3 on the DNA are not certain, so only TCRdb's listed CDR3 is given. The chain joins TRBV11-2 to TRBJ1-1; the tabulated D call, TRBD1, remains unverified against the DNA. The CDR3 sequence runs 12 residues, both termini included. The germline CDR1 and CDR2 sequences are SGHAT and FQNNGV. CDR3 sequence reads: CASSRPDRESLI.

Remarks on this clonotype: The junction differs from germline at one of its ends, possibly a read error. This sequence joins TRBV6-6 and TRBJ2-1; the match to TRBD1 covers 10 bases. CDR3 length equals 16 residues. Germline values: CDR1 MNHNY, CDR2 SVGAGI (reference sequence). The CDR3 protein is CVSRPPRDRGNNEQFF. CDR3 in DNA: TGTGTCAGCAGGCCACCACGGGACAGGGGTAACAATGAGCAGTTCTTC.

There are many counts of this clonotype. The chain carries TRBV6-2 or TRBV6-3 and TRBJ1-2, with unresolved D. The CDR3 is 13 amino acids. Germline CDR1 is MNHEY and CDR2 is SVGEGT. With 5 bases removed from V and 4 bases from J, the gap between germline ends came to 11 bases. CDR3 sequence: CASSNTASYGYTF. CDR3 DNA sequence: TGTGCCAGCAGTAATACCGCTTCCTATGGCTACACCTTC.

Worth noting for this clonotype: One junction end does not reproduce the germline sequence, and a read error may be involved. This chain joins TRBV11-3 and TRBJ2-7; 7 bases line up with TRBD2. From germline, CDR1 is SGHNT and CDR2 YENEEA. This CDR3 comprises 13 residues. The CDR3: CASSFREDFEQYF. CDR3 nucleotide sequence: TGTGCCAGCAGCTTTCGGGAGGACTTCGAGCAGTATTTC.

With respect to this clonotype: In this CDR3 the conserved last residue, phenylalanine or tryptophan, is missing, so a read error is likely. In DNA form, the CDR3 reads TGTTCCAGCAGGGACAGGGGTGGATACACTGAAGCTTTCTCT. This gives the protein CSSRDRGGYTEAFS. The V call is TRBV6-2 or TRBV6-3, the J call TRBJ1-1, with TRBD1 matching over 10 bases. Germline CDR1 and CDR2: MNHEY and SVGEGT. CDR3 length: 14 amino acids.

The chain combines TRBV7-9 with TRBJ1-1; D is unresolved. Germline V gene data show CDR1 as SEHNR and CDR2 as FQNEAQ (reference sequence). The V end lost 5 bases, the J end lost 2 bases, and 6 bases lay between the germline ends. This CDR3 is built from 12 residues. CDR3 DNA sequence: TGTGCCAGCAGCACCCGAAACACTGAAGCTTTCTTT. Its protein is CASSTRNTEAFF.

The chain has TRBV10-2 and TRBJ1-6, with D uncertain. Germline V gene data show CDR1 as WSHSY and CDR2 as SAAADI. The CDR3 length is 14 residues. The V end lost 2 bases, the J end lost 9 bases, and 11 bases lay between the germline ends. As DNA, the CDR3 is TGCGCCAGCAGTGAGGGGGTATTGGTTTCACCCCTCCACTTT. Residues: CASSEGVLVSPLHF.

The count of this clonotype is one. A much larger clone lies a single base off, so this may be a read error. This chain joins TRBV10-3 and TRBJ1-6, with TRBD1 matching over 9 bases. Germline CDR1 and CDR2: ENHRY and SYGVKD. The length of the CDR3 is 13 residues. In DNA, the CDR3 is TGTGCCATCAGAAGACAGGGGGATTCACTCCTCCACTTT. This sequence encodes CAIRRQGDSLLHF.

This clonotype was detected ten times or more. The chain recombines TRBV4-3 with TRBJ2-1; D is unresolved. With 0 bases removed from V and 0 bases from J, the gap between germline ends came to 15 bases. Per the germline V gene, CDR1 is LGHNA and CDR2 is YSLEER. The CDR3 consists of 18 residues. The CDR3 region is CASSQEGPSAYSYNEQFF. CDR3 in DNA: TGCGCCAGCAGCCAAGAGGGCCCCAGCGCCTACTCCTACAATGAGCAGTTCTTC.

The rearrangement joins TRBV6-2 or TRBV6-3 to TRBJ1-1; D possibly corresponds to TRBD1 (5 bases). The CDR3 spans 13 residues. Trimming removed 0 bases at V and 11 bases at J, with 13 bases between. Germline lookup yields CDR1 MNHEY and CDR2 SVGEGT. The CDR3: CASSYSGPMEAFF. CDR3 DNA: TGTGCCAGCAGTTACTCGGGACCCATGGAGGCTTTCTTT.

This chain's CDR3 is CASRTTGSGGQPQHF. The CDR3 DNA reads TGTGCCAGCAGGACCACAGGGTCAGGAGGCCAGCCCCAGCATTTT. The genes are TRBV28 and TRBJ1-5; tentatively, D is TRBD1 (6 bases). This CDR3 region has 15 residues. Germline lookup yields CDR1 MDHEN and CDR2 SYDVKM. Trimming cost V 6 bases and J 7 bases, with 19 bases left between them.

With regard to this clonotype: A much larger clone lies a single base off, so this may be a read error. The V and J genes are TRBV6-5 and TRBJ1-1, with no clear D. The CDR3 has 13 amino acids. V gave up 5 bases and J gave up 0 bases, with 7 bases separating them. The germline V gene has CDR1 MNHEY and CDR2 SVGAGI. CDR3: CASSHTVNTEAFF. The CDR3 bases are TGTGCCAGCAGTCATACAGTGAACACTGAAGCTTTCTTT.

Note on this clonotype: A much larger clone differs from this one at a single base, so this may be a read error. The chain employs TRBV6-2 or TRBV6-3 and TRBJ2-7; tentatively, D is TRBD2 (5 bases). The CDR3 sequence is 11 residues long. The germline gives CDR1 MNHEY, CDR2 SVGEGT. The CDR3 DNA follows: TGTGCCGGCAGTTACGCGGGCGAGCAGTACTTC. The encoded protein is CAGSYAGEQYF.

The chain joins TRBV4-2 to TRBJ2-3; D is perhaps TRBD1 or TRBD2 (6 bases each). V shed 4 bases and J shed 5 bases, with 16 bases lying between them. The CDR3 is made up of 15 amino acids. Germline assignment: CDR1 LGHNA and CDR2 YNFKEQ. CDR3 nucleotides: TGTGCCAGCAGCCTTGAGGGGGGAGGAGGAGATACGCAGTATTTT. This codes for CASSLEGGGGDTQYF.

In DNA form, the CDR3 reads TGTGCCAGCAGCTTAGCCAGGGGACAGTTGGATATCCAGTACTTC. Translation gives CASSLARGQLDIQYF. The V gene is TRBV11-2, the J gene TRBJ2-5; TRBD1 aligns across 7 bases. CDR3 size: 15 residues. CDR1 and CDR2 from the germline V gene are SGHAT and FQNNGV. Losses at the gene ends were 1 base for V and 10 bases for J; bases not matched to a gene: 12.